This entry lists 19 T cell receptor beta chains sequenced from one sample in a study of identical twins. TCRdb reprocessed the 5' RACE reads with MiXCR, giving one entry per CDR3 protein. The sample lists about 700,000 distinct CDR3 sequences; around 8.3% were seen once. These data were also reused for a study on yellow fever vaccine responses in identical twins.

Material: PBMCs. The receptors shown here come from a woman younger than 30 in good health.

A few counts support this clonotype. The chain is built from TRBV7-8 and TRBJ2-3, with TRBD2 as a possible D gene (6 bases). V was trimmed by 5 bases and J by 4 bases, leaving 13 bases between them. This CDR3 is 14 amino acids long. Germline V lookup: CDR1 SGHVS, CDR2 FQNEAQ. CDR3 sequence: CASSLIGGADTQYF. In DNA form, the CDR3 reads TGTGCCAGCAGCCTGATCGGCGGGGCAGATACGCAGTATTTT.

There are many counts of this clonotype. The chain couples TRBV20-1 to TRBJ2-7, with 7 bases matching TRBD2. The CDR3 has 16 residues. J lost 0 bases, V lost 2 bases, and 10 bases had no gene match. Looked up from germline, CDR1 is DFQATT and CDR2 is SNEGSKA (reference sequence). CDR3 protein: CSARKRESSGSYEQYF. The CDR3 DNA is TGCAGTGCTAGAAAACGTGAATCTAGCGGCTCCTACGAGCAGTACTTC.

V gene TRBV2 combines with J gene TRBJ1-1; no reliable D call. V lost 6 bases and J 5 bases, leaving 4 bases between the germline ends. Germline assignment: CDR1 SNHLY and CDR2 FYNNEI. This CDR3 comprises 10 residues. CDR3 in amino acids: CASRITEAFF. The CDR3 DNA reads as TGTGCCAGCAGAATTACTGAAGCTTTCTTT.

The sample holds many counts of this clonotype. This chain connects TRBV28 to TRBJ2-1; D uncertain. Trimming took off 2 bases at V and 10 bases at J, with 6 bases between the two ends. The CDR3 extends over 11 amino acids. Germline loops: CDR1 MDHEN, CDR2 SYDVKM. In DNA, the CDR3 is TGTGCCAGCAGTTTAAGGCAGGAGCAGTTCTTC. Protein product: CASSLRQEQFF.

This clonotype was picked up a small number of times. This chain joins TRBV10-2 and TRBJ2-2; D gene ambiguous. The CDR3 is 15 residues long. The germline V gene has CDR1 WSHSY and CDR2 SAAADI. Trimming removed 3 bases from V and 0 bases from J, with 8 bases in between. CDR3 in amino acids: CASSDRATNTGELFF. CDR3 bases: TGCGCCAGCAGTGACCGGGCGACGAACACCGGGGAGCTGTTTTTT.

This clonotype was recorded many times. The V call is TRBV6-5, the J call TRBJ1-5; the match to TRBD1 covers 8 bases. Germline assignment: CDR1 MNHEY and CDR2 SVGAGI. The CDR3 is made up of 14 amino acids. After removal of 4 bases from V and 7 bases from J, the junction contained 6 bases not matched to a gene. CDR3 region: CASSSQGAGQPQHF. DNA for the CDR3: TGTGCCAGCAGTTCTCAGGGGGCAGGGCAGCCCCAGCATTTT.

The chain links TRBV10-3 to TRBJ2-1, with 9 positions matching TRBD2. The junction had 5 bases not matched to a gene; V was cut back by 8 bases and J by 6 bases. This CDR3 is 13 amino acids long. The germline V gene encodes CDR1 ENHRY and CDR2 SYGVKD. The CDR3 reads CAISLAGPNEQFF. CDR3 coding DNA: TGTGCCATCTCCCTAGCGGGACCCAATGAGCAGTTCTTC.

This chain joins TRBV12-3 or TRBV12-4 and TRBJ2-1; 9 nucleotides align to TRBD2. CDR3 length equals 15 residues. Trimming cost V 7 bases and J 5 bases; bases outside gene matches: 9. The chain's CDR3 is CASTLGTSYNNEQFF. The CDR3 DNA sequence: TGTGCCAGCACCCTCGGGACTAGCTATAACAATGAGCAGTTCTTC.

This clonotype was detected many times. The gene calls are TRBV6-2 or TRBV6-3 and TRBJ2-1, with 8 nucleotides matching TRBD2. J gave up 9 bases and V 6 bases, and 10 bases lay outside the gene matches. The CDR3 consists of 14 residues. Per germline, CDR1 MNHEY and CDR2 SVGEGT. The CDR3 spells CASSRNSGTVEQFF. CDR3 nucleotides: TGTGCCAGCAGCCGAAATAGCGGGACGGTTGAGCAGTTCTTC.

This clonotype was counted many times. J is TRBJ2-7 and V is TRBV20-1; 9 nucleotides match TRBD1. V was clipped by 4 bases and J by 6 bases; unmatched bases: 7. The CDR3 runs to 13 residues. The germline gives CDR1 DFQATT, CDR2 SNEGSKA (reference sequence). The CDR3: CSAIPGTGFEQYF. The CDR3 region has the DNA TGCAGTGCTATCCCCGGGACAGGGTTCGAGCAGTACTTC.

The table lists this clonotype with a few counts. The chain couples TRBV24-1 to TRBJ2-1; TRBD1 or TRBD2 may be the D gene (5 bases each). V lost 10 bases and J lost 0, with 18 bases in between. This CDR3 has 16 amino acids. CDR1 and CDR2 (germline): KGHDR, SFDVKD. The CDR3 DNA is TGTGCCACACCGACCGGGACGCCCAGCTCCTACAATGAGCAGTTCTTC. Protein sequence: CATPTGTPSSYNEQFF.

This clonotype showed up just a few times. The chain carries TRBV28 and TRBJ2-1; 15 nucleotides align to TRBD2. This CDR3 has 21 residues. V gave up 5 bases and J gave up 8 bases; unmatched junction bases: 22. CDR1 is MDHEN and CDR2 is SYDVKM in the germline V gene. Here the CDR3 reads CASSILGLAGGQTAVGYEQFF. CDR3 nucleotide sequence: TGTGCCAGCAGTATCCTAGGACTAGCGGGGGGGCAGACGGCCGTTGGCTATGAGCAGTTCTTC.

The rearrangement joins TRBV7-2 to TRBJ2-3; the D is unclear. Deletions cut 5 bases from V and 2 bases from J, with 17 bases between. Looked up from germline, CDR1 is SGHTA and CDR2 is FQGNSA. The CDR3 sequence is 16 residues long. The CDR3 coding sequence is TGTGCCAGCAGCCCTGGAGCCCATTCTATCACAGATACGCAGTATTTT. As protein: CASSPGAHSITDTQYF.

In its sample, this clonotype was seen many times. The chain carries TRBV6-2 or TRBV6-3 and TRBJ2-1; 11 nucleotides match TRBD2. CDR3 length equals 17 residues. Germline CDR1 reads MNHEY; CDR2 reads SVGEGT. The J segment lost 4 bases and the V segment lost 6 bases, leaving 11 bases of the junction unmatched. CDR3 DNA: TGTGCCAGCAGCCCCCAAACCGGGACTAGCGGATACAATGAGCAGTTCTTC. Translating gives CASSPQTGTSGYNEQFF.

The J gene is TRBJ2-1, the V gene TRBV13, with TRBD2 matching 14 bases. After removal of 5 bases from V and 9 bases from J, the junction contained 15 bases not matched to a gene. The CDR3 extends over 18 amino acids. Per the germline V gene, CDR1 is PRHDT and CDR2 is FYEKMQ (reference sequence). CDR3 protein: CASSPRLAGGLFLGEQFF. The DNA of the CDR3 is TGTGCCAGCAGCCCACGACTAGCGGGGGGGCTCTTCTTAGGTGAGCAGTTCTTC.

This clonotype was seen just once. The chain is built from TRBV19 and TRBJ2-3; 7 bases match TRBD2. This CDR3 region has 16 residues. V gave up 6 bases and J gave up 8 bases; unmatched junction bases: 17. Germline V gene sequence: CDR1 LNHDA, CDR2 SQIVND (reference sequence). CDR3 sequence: CASSTSSGAPRGTQYF. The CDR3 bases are TGTGCCAGTAGCACCTCCAGCGGGGCCCCTCGGGGTACGCAGTATTTT.

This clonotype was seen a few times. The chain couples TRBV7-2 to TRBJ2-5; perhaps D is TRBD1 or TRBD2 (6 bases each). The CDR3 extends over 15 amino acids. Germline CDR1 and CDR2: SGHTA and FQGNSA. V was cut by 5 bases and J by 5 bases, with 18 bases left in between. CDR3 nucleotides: TGTGCCAGCAGCCTCCCCCTAGGGGGGCCGGAGACCCAGTACTTC. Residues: CASSLPLGGPETQYF.

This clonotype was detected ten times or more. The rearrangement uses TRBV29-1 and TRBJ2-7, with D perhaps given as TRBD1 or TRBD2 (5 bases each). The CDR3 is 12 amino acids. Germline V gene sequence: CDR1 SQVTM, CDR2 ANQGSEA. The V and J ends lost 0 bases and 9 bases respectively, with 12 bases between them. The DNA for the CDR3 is TGCAGCGTTGAAGATAGGGACCGAGGGCAGTACTTC. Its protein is CSVEDRDRGQYF.

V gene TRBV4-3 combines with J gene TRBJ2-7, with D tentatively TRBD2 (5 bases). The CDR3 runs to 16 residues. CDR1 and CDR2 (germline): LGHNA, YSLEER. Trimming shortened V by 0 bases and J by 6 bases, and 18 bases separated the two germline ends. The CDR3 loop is CASSQDLGLPQIEQYF. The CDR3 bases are TGCGCCAGCAGCCAAGATCTTGGACTCCCTCAGATCGAGCAGTACTTC.